This T cell receptor beta chain was identified during a study of blood T cells in healthy people across ages. Points from the study as a whole: The unsorted PBMCs prevented any conclusive comparison of naive versus antigen-experienced cells.

Next came a second PCR, run for about 7 to 12 cycles, which used a sample-barcoded 5' primer along with a J-beta primer mix. TCRdb ran MiXCR on the 5' RACE reads and lists one entry per CDR3 protein. This sample has hundreds of thousands of distinct CDR3 sequences, with more than 50% found just once. In its sample, this clonotype was seen a few times. Antigen unknown. Russia was home to the donors, healthy Caucasian individuals aged roughly 6 to 100. The origin of this receptor is a man aged 35-49 years in good health. Sequencing input: blood.

DNA of the CDR3: TGTGCCAGCAGTTTCTACGGCTCCGCCTCAGGGTATGCGCCAGAGACCCAGTACTTC. Its translation: CASSFYGSASGYAPETQYF. V and J are TRBV27 and TRBJ2-5, with D possibly TRBD1 on 5 matching bases. CDR1 is MNHEY, CDR2 SMNVEV, per germline (reference sequence). V was clipped by 3 bases and J by 4 bases, with 27 bases between them. The length of the CDR3 is 19 residues.